The 30 T cell receptor beta chains in this list originate from one sample, sequenced in a study of long-term antiretroviral therapy in people with HIV. Researchers report immunoSEQ v3.0 was run at survey level. Assay: immunoSEQ multiplex PCR; the TCRdb copy retains only in-frame clones and omits some. The sample yields about 20,000 clones, less than 85% seen once. Sequencing used unsorted PBMCs, obtained around 2.5 years after starting antiretroviral therapy. Receptor source: a middle-aged man with HIV.

V is TRBV6-5 and J is TRBJ2-3; D might be TRBD2 (5 bases). The CDR3 length is 12 residues. The V and J ends lost 8 bases and 5 bases respectively, with 11 bases between them. Germline V gene lookup returns CDR1 MNHEY and CDR2 SVGAGI. As DNA, the CDR3 is TGTGCCAGCGGGGTCCGGGGAGATACGCAGTATTTT. Translation: CASGVRGDTQYF.

The J gene is TRBJ2-3, the V gene TRBV5-1, with 13 bases fitting TRBD2. The CDR3 spans 15 residues. Trimming at V came to 3 bases and at J to 6 bases, leaving 4 bases not matched to a gene. The germline gives CDR1 SGHRS, CDR2 YFSETQ. The CDR3 region is CASSSGLAGEDTQYF. The CDR3 region has the DNA TGCGCCAGCAGCTCCGGACTAGCGGGAGAGGATACGCAGTATTTT.

The chain combines TRBV5-4 with TRBJ2-7; possible D gene TRBD2, 5 bases. CDR3 length equals 13 residues. Germline assignment: CDR1 SGHNT and CDR2 YYREEE (reference sequence). V gave up 0 bases and J gave up 5 bases, with 9 bases separating them. CDR3 coding DNA: TGTGCCAGCAGCTTGGCTAGCCAGAACGAGCAGTACTTC. Protein sequence: CASSLASQNEQYF. The variable domain in full, completed from reference TRBV5-4 and TRBJ2-7, reads ETGVTQSPTHLIKTRGQQVTLRCSSQSGHNTVSWYQQALGQGPQFIFQYYREEENGRGNFPPRFSGLQFPNYSSELNVNALELDDSALYLCASSLASQNEQYFGPGTRLTVT.

This chain links TRBV11-2 with TRBJ1-5; unclear D gene. The ends were cut back, 2 bases at V and 6 bases at J, with 8 bases in the middle. Germline CDR1 and CDR2: SGHAT and FQNNGV. The CDR3 has 13 residues. DNA for the CDR3: TGTGCCAGCAGCTTAACCGGGTCTCAGCCCCAGCATTTT. It encodes CASSLTGSQPQHF.

This chain joins TRBV28 and TRBJ2-5; the D gene is possibly TRBD1 (6 bases). CDR3 length: 15 amino acids. Trimming pared 2 bases from V and 7 bases from J, leaving 17 bases between. The germline V gene has CDR1 MDHEN and CDR2 SYDVKM. The CDR3: CASSLGAGVAVTQYF. In nucleotides, the CDR3 is TGTGCCAGCAGTTTAGGGGCAGGGGTTGCTGTGACCCAGTACTTC.

This CDR3 is CASSQGEGMNTEAFF. Written as DNA, the CDR3 is TGCGCCAGCAGCCAAGGGGAGGGGATGAACACTGAAGCTTTCTTT. The rearrangement links TRBV4-1 to TRBJ1-1; D is possibly TRBD1 (5 bases). The CDR3 totals 15 residues. The V end lost 1 base, the J end lost 0 bases, and 9 bases lay between the germline ends. Germline V gives CDR1 MGHRA, CDR2 YSYEKL.

The V gene is TRBV19, the J gene TRBJ2-7, with TRBD1 as a possible D gene (5 bases). V was trimmed by 5 bases and J by 2 bases, leaving 13 bases between them. This CDR3 is 14 amino acids long. CDR1 is LNHDA and CDR2 is SQIVND in the germline V gene (reference sequence). The CDR3: CASSYETAAYEQYF. CDR3 sequence (DNA): TGTGCCAGTAGTTATGAGACAGCCGCCTACGAGCAGTACTTC.

V and J are TRBV10-3 and TRBJ2-1; no reliable D call. CDR1 ENHRY and CDR2 SYGVKD come from the germline V gene. V was pared by 6 bases and J by 6 bases, with 12 bases between. The CDR3 has 13 amino acids. CDR3 sequence reads: CAISLSPSNEQFF. The CDR3 bases are TGTGCCATCAGCCTCTCGCCCTCCAATGAGCAGTTCTTC.

The chain employs TRBV9 and TRBJ1-3; no reliable D call. With 0 bases removed from V and 0 bases from J, the gap between germline ends came to 19 bases. Germline V CDR1 and CDR2: SGDLS, YYNGEE. The length of the CDR3 is 19 residues. The CDR3 bases are TGTGCCAGCAGCGTAGCTCCCCTCCAATCTCCCAACTCTGGAAACACCATATATTTT. It is translated as CASSVAPLQSPNSGNTIYF. Together with reference TRBV9 and TRBJ1-3, the CDR3 gives the full variable domain: DSGVTQTPKHLITATGQRVTLRCSPRSGDLSVYWYQQSLDQGLQFLIQYYNGEERAKGNILERFSAQQFPDLHSELNLSSLELGDSALYFCASSVAPLQSPNSGNTIYFGEGSWLTVV.

The chain joins TRBV2 to TRBJ2-5, with TRBD1 identical over 7 bases. In germline, CDR1 is SNHLY, CDR2 FYNNEI. The CDR3 totals 14 residues. With V trimmed by 8 bases and J by 2 bases, 8 bases remained unmatched. The CDR3 region has the DNA TGTGCCAGCGACGAGGGGGCGCGGCAAGAGACCCAGTACTTC. Translating it yields CASDEGARQETQYF.

The chain has TRBV7-2 and TRBJ2-5; D remains unclear. The V end lost 3 bases, the J end lost 2 bases, and 1 base lay between the germline ends. Germline CDR1 reads SGHTA; CDR2 reads FQGNSA. The CDR3 is 11 residues long. CDR3 sequence reads: CASSLQETQYF. The DNA of the CDR3 is TGTGCCAGCAGCTTGCAAGAGACCCAGTACTTC.

In its sample, this clone was seen a few times. V and J are TRBV11-2 and TRBJ2-7, with 7 positions matching TRBD1. The V gene's germline CDR1 is SGHAT and CDR2 FQNNGV. V shed 5 bases and J 3 bases; nucleotides not matched to a gene: 10. This CDR3 has 15 amino acids. CDR3 sequence: CASSLNRDSLYEQYF. CDR3 sequence (DNA): TGTGCCAGCAGCCTTAACCGGGACAGTCTCTACGAGCAGTACTTC.

This chain uses TRBV5-1 with TRBJ1-1, with 9 bases identical to TRBD1. Germline assignment: CDR1 SGHRS and CDR2 YFSETQ. This CDR3 comprises 14 residues. Trimming took 3 bases from V and 5 from J; bases not matched to a gene: 5. The CDR3 loop is CASSSPGQGTEAFF. As DNA, the CDR3 is TGCGCCAGCAGCTCCCCGGGACAGGGAACTGAAGCTTTCTTT.

There are a few counts of this clone. The rearrangement links TRBV5-8 to TRBJ1-6; D not resolved. V lost 2 bases, J lost 9 bases, and 12 bases lay in between. Per germline, CDR1 SGHTS and CDR2 YDEGEE. This CDR3 has 14 residues. The CDR3 sequence: CASSFLSPGSPLHF. The CDR3, as DNA: TGTGCCAGCAGCTTCCTCAGCCCAGGTTCACCCCTCCACTTT.

The rearrangement uses TRBV18 and TRBJ1-1; possible D gene TRBD1, 5 bases. V shed 8 bases and J shed 6 bases, with 22 bases lying between them. CDR3 length equals 15 residues. Per germline, CDR1 KGHSH and CDR2 LQKENI. In nucleotides, the CDR3 is TGTGCCAGCCCCCTTGACCCCTACGACAGCTCTGAAGCTTTCTTT. Encoded protein: CASPLDPYDSSEAFF.

J is TRBJ2-7 and V is TRBV14; 9 positions match TRBD1. The germline CDR1 and CDR2 sequences are SGHDN and FVKESK. There are 20 residues in the CDR3. V lost 0 bases, J lost 1 base, and 16 bases stayed unmatched. This CDR3 reads CASSQDHDRGRAGRSYEQYF. CDR3 nucleotide sequence: TGTGCCAGCAGCCAAGATCACGACAGGGGGAGGGCGGGAAGATCCTACGAGCAGTACTTC.

This rearrangement joins TRBV29-1 to TRBJ1-2; D gene ambiguous. CDR1 and CDR2 from the germline V gene are SQVTM and ANQGSEA. Trimming removed 6 bases at V and 2 bases at J, with 22 bases between. The CDR3 consists of 16 residues. DNA of the CDR3: TGCAGCGTCCCCCCAGTGGGTCTTCCGGCGAACTATGGCTACACCTTC. It is translated as CSVPPVGLPANYGYTF.

This clone came up once. The V gene is TRBV5-1, the J gene TRBJ1-1; D perhaps matches TRBD1 (5 bases). This CDR3 region has 16 residues. Looked up from germline, CDR1 is SGHRS and CDR2 is YFSETQ. V gave up 4 bases and J gave up 0 bases, with 16 bases separating them. In DNA, the CDR3 is TGCGCCAGCAGCCGACTCAGGGTAACCCTGAACACTGAAGCTTTCTTT. This sequence encodes CASSRLRVTLNTEAFF.

The chain carries TRBV29-1 and TRBJ1-2; perhaps TRBD1 as D (5 bases). The CDR3 has 13 amino acids. Trimming took 7 bases from V and 3 from J, leaving 15 bases between them. Germline-derived CDR1 and CDR2 are SQVTM and ANQGSEA. In nucleotides, the CDR3 is TGCAGCGCACCCGGAGGGGCGGACTATGGCTACACCTTC. The encoded protein is CSAPGGADYGYTF.

This rearrangement joins TRBV5-1 to TRBJ1-2; 7 nucleotides match TRBD1. The CDR3 loop spans 13 amino acids. The V gene end was trimmed by 1 base and the J gene end by 4 bases; junction bases not matched to a gene: 1. Germline V gene sequence: CDR1 SGHRS, CDR2 YFSETQ. The CDR3 loop is CASSLRDSYGYTF. CDR3 nucleotides: TGCGCCAGCAGCTTGAGGGACAGCTATGGCTACACCTTC.

The rearrangement joins TRBV15 to TRBJ2-5; possible D gene TRBD2, 6 bases. The CDR3 has 14 amino acids. V was clipped by 1 base and J by 7 bases, with 13 bases between them. From germline, CDR1 is LNHNV and CDR2 YYDKDF (reference sequence). The CDR3 sequence: CATSRAQGGWTQYF. CDR3 DNA sequence: TGTGCCACCAGCAGAGCTCAGGGAGGATGGACCCAGTACTTC.

V is TRBV6-1 and J is TRBJ1-6; D is uncertain. V shed 0 bases and J shed 0 bases, with 6 bases lying between them. The CDR3 spans 16 residues. The germline gives CDR1 MNHNS, CDR2 SASEGT. CDR3 bases: TGTGCCAGCAGTGAAGCGGTGAGCTCCTATAATTCACCCCTCCACTTT. Its protein is CASSEAVSSYNSPLHF.

The rearrangement joins TRBV18 to TRBJ1-6; D perhaps matches TRBD1 (6 bases). V shed 3 bases and J shed 7 bases, with 13 bases lying between them. This CDR3 comprises 15 residues. Germline CDR1 KGHSH, CDR2 LQKENI. CDR3 sequence reads: CASSPVEGGNSPLHF. Here the CDR3 DNA reads TGTGCCAGCTCACCCGTGGAGGGGGGGAATTCACCCCTCCACTTT.

The chain couples TRBV4-2 to TRBJ1-4, with a weak D call TRBD1 (6 bases). Germline V CDR1 and CDR2: LGHNA, YNFKEQ. The CDR3 is 16 amino acids. V was shortened by 1 base and J by 1 base, with 10 bases between the two germline ends. CDR3 sequence: CASSQVPQGTNEKLFF. The CDR3 coding sequence is TGTGCCAGCAGCCAAGTCCCACAGGGAACTAATGAAAAACTGTTTTTT.

The rearrangement uses TRBV5-4 and TRBJ1-2; no firm D call. The CDR3 sequence is 13 residues long. V lost 1 base to trimming and J lost 8 bases, with 12 bases between them. In germline, CDR1 is SGHNT, CDR2 YYREEE (reference sequence). CDR3: CASSLLSGSGYTF. Here the CDR3 DNA reads TGTGCCAGCAGCTTGTTATCGGGTAGCGGCTACACCTTC.

The chain combines TRBV2 with TRBJ1-5; D gene ambiguous. Germline values: CDR1 SNHLY, CDR2 FYNNEI. Trimming removed 2 bases from V and 0 bases from J, with 14 bases in between. The CDR3 sequence is 17 residues long. CDR3 loop: CASSEWGGSYSNQPQHF. CDR3 DNA sequence: TGTGCCAGCAGTGAATGGGGTGGGTCCTATAGCAATCAGCCCCAGCATTTT.

The chain recombines TRBV5-1 with TRBJ2-2; tentative D call: TRBD1 (6 bases). CDR1 and CDR2 (germline): SGHRS, YFSETQ. The CDR3 extends over 14 amino acids. The ends were cut back, 7 bases at V and 0 bases at J, with 10 bases in the middle. The CDR3 here is CASGRDTNTGELFF. DNA for the CDR3: TGCGCCAGCGGCCGGGACACGAACACCGGGGAGCTGTTTTTT.

This chain joins TRBV9 and TRBJ2-5, with 10 bases that match TRBD2. CDR3 size: 17 residues. Losses at the gene ends were 3 bases for V and 4 bases for J; bases not matched to a gene: 12. Germline CDR1 and CDR2: SGDLS and YYNGEE. The CDR3 loop is CASSASRLAGDLETQYF. The CDR3 bases are TGTGCCAGCAGCGCCTCCCGCCTAGCGGGAGACTTAGAGACCCAGTACTTC. The complete variable domain, with remaining parts taken from reference TRBV9 and TRBJ2-5, reads DSGVTQTPKHLITATGQRVTLRCSPRSGDLSVYWYQQSLDQGLQFLIQYYNGEERAKGNILERFSAQQFPDLHSELNLSSLELGDSALYFCASSASRLAGDLETQYFGPGTRLLVL.

This clone has more than one count but fewer than ten. V usage is TRBV6-5 and J usage is TRBJ2-7, with no clear D. CDR3 size: 13 residues. V dropped 5 bases and J dropped 2 bases, with 10 bases sitting between them. Per germline, CDR1 MNHEY and CDR2 SVGAGI. CDR3 DNA: TGTGCCAGCAGTCACAAGCCTCCCTACGAGCAGTACTTC. Translating gives CASSHKPPYEQYF.

The CDR3 DNA follows: TGCAGCGTTGAAGATCGCCTGACCGAGACTAACTATGGCTACACCTTC. Its translation is CSVEDRLTETNYGYTF. V usage is TRBV29-1 and J usage is TRBJ1-2; D is undetermined. This CDR3 comprises 16 residues. Germline V CDR1 and CDR2: SQVTM, ANQGSEA. V was shortened by 0 bases and J by 0 bases, with 14 bases between the two germline ends.